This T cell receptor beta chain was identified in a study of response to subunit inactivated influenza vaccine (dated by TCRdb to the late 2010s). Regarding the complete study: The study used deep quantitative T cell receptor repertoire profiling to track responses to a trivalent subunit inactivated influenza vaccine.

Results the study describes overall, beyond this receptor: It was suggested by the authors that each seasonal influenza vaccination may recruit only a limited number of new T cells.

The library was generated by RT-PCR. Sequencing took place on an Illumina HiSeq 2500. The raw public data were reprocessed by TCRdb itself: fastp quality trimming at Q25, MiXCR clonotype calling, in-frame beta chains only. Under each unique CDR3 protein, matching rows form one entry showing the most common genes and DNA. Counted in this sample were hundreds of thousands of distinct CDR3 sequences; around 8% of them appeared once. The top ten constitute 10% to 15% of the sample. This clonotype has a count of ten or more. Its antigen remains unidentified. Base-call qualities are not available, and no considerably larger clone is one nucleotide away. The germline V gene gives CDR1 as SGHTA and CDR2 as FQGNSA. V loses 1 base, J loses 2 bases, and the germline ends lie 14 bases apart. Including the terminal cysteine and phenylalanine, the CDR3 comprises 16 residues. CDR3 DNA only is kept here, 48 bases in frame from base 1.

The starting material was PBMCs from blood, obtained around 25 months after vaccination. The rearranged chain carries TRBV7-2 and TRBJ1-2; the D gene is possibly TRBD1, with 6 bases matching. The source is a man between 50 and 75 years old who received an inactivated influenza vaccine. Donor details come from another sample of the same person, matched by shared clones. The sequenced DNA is TGTGCCAGCAGCTTAGTTACTGGCAGGGGCAACTATGGCTACACCTTC. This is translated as CASSLVTGRGNYGYTF.